Below are 5 T cell receptor beta chains sequenced from a single sample in a study of CD8+ T cells in alopecia areata. Extraction and reverse transcription of RNA yielded cDNA as the sequencing template. Method: immunoSEQ multiplex PCR; TCRdb's copy keeps in-frame clones and lacks some. The data show more than 95,000 clones, with less than 70% seen just once and about 9% held by the top ten. Sequencing was carried out using CD4+ T cells sorted from blood. These receptors came from a human donor in good health.

This rearrangement joins TRBV18 to TRBJ2-7, with 8 positions matching TRBD1. The V segment lost 3 bases and the J segment 6 bases; nucleotides outside the gene matches: 13. CDR1 and CDR2 from the germline V gene are KGHSH and LQKENI. CDR3 length: 16 amino acids. CDR3 region: CASSPLDTGGRGEQYF. CDR3 DNA: TGTGCCAGCTCACCCCTCGACACAGGGGGGAGAGGCGAGCAGTACTTC.

The genes are TRBV30 and TRBJ2-7, with a tentative D call TRBD1 (6 bases). Germline V lookup: CDR1 GTSNPN, CDR2 SVGIG (reference sequence). The CDR3 is made up of 13 amino acids. V shed 2 bases and J shed 2 bases, with 10 bases lying between them. CDR3 nucleotides: TGTGCCTGGAGTAGGGGACACCCCTACGAGCAGTACTTC. This codes for CAWSRGHPYEQYF.

A few counts support this clone. V is TRBV7-2 and J is TRBJ2-7; possibly TRBD2 for D (7 bases). Trimming cost V 3 bases and J 4 bases, with 19 bases left between them. The CDR3 extends over 16 amino acids. In germline, CDR1 is SGHTA, CDR2 FQGNSA. In DNA, the CDR3 is TGTGCCAGCAGCTTCACGGGGGGCCTAGCGGTTTACGAGCAGTACTTC. Amino acids: CASSFTGGLAVYEQYF.

V gene TRBV25-1 combines with J gene TRBJ1-3; D not certain. V was pared by 6 bases and J by 0 bases, with 9 bases between. Germline CDR1 MGHDK, CDR2 SYGVNS. CDR3 length: 14 amino acids. This CDR3 is CASSGPSSGNTIYF. Here the CDR3 DNA reads TGTGCCAGCAGCGGGCCGTCCTCTGGAAACACCATATATTTT.

The chain combines TRBV7-3 with TRBJ2-2; no reliable D call. The CDR3 spans 13 residues. V was trimmed by 1 base and J by 4 bases, leaving 4 bases between them. Germline CDR1 reads SGHTA; CDR2 reads FQGTGA. CDR3 DNA: TGTGCCAGCAGCTTAATCCCCACCGGGGAGCTGTTTTTT. The encoded protein is CASSLIPTGELFF.